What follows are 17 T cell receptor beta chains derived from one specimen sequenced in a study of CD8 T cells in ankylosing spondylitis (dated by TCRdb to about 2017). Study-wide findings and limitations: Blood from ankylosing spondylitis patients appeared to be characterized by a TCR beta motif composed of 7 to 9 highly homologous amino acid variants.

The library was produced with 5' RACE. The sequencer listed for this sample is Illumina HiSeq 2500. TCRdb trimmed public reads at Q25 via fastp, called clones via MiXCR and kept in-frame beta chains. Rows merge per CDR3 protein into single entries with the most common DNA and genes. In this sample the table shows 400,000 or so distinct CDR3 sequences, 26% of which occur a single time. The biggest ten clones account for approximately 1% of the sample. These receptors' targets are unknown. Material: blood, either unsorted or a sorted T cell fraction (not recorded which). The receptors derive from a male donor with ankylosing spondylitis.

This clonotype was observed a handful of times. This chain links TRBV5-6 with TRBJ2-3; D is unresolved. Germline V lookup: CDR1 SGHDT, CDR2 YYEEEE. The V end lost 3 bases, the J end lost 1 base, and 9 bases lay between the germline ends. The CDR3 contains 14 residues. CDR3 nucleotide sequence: TGTGCCAGCAGCTCAGGACCCGGCACAGATACGCAGTATTTT. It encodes CASSSGPGTDTQYF.

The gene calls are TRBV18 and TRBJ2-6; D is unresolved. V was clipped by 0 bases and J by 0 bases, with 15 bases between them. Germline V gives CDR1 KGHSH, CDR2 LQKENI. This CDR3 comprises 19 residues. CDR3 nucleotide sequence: TGTGCCAGCTCACCACCAATCAGACATCTGATCTCTGGGGCCAACGTCCTGACTTTC. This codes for CASSPPIRHLISGANVLTF.

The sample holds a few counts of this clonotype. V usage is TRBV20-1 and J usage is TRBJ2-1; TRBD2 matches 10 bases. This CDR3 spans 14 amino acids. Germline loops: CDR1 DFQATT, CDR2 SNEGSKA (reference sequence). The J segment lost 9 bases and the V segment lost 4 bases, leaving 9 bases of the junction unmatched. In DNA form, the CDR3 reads TGCAGTGCTACCTCTAGCGGGAGCTGGGTTGAGCAGTTCTTC. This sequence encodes CSATSSGSWVEQFF.

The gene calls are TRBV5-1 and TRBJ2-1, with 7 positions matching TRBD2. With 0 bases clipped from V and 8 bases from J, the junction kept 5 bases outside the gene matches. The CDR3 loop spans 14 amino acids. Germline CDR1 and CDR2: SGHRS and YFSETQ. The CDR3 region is CASSLAGREDEQFF. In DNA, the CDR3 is TGCGCCAGCAGCTTGGCGGGGAGGGAGGATGAGCAGTTCTTC.

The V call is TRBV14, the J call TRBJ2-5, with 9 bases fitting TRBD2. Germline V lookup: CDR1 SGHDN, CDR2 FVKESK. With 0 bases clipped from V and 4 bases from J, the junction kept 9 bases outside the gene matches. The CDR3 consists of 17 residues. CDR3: CASSQDRGAGGGETQYF. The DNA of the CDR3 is TGTGCCAGCAGCCAAGATCGAGGAGCGGGGGGAGGAGAGACCCAGTACTTC.

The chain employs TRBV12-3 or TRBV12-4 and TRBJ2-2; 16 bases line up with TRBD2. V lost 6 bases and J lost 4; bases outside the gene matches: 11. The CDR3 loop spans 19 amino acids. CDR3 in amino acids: CASSSPGTSGRGGTGELFF. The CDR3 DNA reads TGTGCCAGCAGCTCCCCCGGGACTAGCGGGAGGGGTGGCACCGGGGAGCTGTTTTTT.

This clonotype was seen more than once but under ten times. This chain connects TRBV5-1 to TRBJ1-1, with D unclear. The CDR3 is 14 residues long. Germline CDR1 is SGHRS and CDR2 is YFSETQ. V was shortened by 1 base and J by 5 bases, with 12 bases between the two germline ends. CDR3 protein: CASSLLQTKTEAFF. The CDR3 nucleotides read TGCGCCAGCAGCTTGCTACAGACCAAAACTGAAGCTTTCTTT.

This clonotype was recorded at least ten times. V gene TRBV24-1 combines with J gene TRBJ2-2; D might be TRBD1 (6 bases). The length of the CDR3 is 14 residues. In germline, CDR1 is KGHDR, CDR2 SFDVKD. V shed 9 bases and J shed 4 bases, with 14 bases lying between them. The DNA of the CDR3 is TGTGCCACCGAAGGACAGTCGAGCACCGGGGAGCTGTTTTTT. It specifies CATEGQSSTGELFF.

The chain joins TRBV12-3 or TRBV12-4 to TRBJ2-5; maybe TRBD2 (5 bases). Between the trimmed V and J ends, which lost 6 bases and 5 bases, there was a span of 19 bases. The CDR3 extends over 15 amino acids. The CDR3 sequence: CASSLLSARGETQYF. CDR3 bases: TGTGCCAGCAGCCTCCTTAGCGCCCGTGGGGAGACCCAGTACTTC.

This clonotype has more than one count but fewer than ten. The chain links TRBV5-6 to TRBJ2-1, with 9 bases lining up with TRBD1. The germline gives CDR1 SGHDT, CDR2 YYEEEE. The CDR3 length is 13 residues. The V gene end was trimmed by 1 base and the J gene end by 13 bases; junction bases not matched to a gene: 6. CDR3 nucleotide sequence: TGTGCCAGCAGCTTGACCGGGACAGGGCGTCAGTTCTTC. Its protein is CASSLTGTGRQFF. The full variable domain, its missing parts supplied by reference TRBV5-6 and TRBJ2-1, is DAGVTQSPTHLIKTRGQQVTLRCSPKSGHDTVSWYQQALGQGPQFIFQYYEEEERQRGNFPDRFSGHQFPNYSSELNVNALLLGDSALYLCASSLTGTGRQFFGPGTRLTVL.

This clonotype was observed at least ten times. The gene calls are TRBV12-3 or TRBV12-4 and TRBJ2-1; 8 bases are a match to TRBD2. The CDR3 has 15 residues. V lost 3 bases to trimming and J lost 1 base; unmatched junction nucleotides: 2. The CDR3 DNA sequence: TGTGCCAGCAGTTTCCTAGCGGGTTCCTACAATGAGCAGTTCTTC. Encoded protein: CASSFLAGSYNEQFF.

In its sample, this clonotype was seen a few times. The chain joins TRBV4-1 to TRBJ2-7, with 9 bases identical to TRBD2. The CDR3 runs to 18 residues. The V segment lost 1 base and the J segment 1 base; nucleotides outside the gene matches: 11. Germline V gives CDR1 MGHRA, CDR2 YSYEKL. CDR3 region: CASSQVVKGAGGSYEQYV. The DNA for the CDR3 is TGCGCCAGCAGCCAAGTGGTCAAGGGAGCGGGAGGTTCCTACGAGCAGTACGTC.

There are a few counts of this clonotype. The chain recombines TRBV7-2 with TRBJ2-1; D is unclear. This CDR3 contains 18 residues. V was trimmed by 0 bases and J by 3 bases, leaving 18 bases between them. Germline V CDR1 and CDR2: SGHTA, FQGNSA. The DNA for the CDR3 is TGTGCCAGCAGCTTAGCTAGCCCACGAGTAAGTTTCTACAATGAGCAGTTCTTC. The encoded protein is CASSLASPRVSFYNEQFF.

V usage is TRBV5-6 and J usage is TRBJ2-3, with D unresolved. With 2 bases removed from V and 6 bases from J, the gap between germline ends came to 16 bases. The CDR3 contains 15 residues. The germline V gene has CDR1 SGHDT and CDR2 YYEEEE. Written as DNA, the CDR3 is TGTGCCAGCAGCTTACCAGGTCTAGGTCCGGATACGCAGTATTTT. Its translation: CASSLPGLGPDTQYF.

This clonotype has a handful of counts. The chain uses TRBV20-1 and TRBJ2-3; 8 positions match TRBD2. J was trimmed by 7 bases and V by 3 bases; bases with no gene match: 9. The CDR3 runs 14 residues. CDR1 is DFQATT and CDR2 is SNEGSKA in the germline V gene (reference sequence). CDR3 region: CSASLAGKVNTQYF. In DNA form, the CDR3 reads TGCAGTGCTAGCTTAGCGGGAAAAGTAAATACGCAGTATTTT.

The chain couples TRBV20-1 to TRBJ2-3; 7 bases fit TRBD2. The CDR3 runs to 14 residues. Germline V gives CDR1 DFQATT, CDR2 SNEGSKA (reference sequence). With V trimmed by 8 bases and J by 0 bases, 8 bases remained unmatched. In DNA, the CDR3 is TGCAGTATTACAAGCGGGGTTAGCACAGATACGCAGTATTTT. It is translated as CSITSGVSTDTQYF.

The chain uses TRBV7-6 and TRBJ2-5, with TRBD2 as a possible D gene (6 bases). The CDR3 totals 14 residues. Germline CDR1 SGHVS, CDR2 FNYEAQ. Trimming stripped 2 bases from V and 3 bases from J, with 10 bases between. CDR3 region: CASSLRGMEETQYF. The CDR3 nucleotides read TGTGCCAGCAGCTTACGCGGGATGGAAGAGACCCAGTACTTC.